This T cell receptor (beta chain) was obtained from a study of T cells in localized non-small cell lung cancer. Assay used: immunoSEQ multiplex PCR; TCRdb lists only in-frame clones, some missing. The sample contains around 64,000 clones, 90% to 95% of which appear only once. This CDR3 has 14 amino acids. Trimming pared 2 bases from V and 5 bases from J, leaving 15 bases between. The germline V gene encodes CDR1 GTSNPN and CDR2 SVGIG (reference sequence). The specimen comprised peripheral blood, sampled before any cancer treatment. The sequence came from a man aged 35 to 70 with stage I lung adenocarcinoma. The chain employs TRBV30 and TRBJ2-5, with a weak D call TRBD1 (5 bases). The CDR3 loop is CAWSFPKNRETQYF. The CDR3 DNA reads TGTGCCTGGAGTTTTCCCAAGAACAGGGAGACCCAGTACTTC. The full variable domain, its missing parts supplied by reference TRBV30 and TRBJ2-5, is SQTIHQWPATLVQPVGSPLSLECTVEGTSNPNLYWYRQAAGRGLQLLFYSVGIGQISSEVPQNLSASRPQDRQFILSSKKLLLSDSGFYLCAWSFPKNRETQYFGPGTRLLVL.